This T cell receptor (beta chain) was observed in a study of T cell responses to AZD1222 COVID-19 vaccine. Trimming at V came to 5 bases and at J to 8 bases, leaving 10 bases not matched to a gene. CDR1 and CDR2 (germline): SGHRS, YFSETQ. The CDR3 runs 16 residues. The study pooled second doses at about 4 or about 12 weeks. As to this clone: The antigen remains unidentified.

Assay: immunoSEQ multiplex PCR; the TCRdb copy retains only in-frame clones and omits some. The sample holds under 35,000 clones, more than 75% seen once. Regarding the study as a whole: Two AZD1222 doses significantly raised spike-specific TCR breadth and depth over controls. Regions left unmutated in variants are reportedly the target of nearly half of spike-specific TCRs.

The source is an adult who received the AZD1222 COVID-19 vaccine. The chain couples TRBV5-1 to TRBJ2-1, with 13 bases fitting TRBD2. Material: peripheral blood, obtained 28 days after the second AZD1222 dose. The CDR3 sequence is CASRPTSGGANDEQFF. CDR3 sequence (DNA): TGCGCCAGCAGACCTACTAGCGGGGGGGCCAACGATGAGCAGTTCTTC.